This T cell receptor (beta chain) was observed in a study of T cells in placental villitis. About the study as a whole: Although two of the control placentae came from preterm deliveries, examination of those two placentae showed no significant pathology. Placental TCR-beta repertoires were compared across villitis of unknown etiology, gestational-age-matched unaffected controls, and infectious villitis in order to test an allograft-versus-infection hypothesis.

From the germline V gene, CDR1 is MNHEY and CDR2 is SVGAGI. The CDR3 covers 12 residues, taking in both the cysteine and the phenylalanine. Only CDR3 DNA remains: 36 bases, in frame from the first base. Broader findings and caveats from the paper: Higher clonality was observed in villitis of unknown etiology placentae than in controls (median around 0.06 versus 0.006, p=0.0025), a finding indicative of clonal expansion. Sequencing bulk tissue could not tell helper, regulatory or cytotoxic T cells apart, could not separate maternal from fetal T cells, and left out gamma-delta receptors. CMV-specific clone frequencies were higher in infectious CMV cases than in villitis of unknown etiology (roughly 0.011 vs 0.001), which did not differ from controls. Small amounts of decidua were contained in the paraffin blocks, so some of the captured T cells, especially in controls, may have been decidual rather than villous infiltrates.

The immunoSEQ v4 bias-controlled multiplex PCR assay, performed blinded to group allocation, was used to amplify TCR-beta CDR3 regions from genomic DNA. To estimate the quantities of nucleated cells and T cells in each sample, reference gene primers were included together with the TCR-beta primers. Sequencing of the libraries was performed on an Illumina MiSeq with a 100-cycle paired-end protocol. Per the authors' processing: Diversity and richness were calculated in immunoSEQ Analyzer software, with richness determined by iChao1 and clonality derived from Pielou evenness and Shannon diversity (0-1, with higher values meaning less diverse). CDR3 amino acid sequences together with their V/J genes were searched in VDJdb for CMV, EBV and influenza A specificities using confidence 3 and substitution 2. The Morisita-Horn index was used to assess how much TCR-beta amino acid clonotypes overlapped between the villitis of unknown etiology, infectious villitis and control repertoires. Sourced from immuneACCESS, this table was stored by TCRdb with only in-frame sequences that have V and J called. A share of the clones is absent; for the studies checked, an unresolved V gene accounts for under half, and the remainder has no known explanation. For V, J and clone size, that table is used; D and trimming come from the DNA. The sample table shows a few hundred clones, and around 94% are seen once. Around 9% of the sample belongs to the ten largest clones.

Roughly 9 placentae without villitis served as controls and were matched to the villitis of unknown etiology cases on gestational age at delivery. Placentae were collected after delivery and underwent gross and histological evaluation before archival tissue selection. Five 10-micron scrolls were cut from each FFPE block, and DNA was then isolated using the AllPrep DNA/RNA FFPE Tissue kit. DNA concentration and purity were checked by NanoDrop, and RNA quality was assessed on a Bioanalyzer. On this clone: Its cognate antigen has yet to be identified. A junction boundary mismatches the germline segment, possibly from a read error.

The material sequenced was placental tissue containing maternal and fetal cells. The sequence came from a human donor in good health; the placental T cells may come from both mother and fetus. The chain is encoded by TRBV6-5 joined to TRBJ1-1; the D segment cannot be called with confidence. The CDR3 in this case is CANSYPGFEAFF. The sequence in DNA is TGTGCCAACAGTTACCCGGGATTTGAAGCTTTCTTT.